Below, 29 T cell receptor beta chains from the same sample are listed, as sequenced in a study of T cell responses to AZD1222 COVID-19 vaccine. TCRdb's table, derived via immunoSEQ multiplex PCR, lists solely in-frame clones and lacks some. The data hold 150,000 to 200,000 clones, with 90% to 95% observed a single time. The sequencing used peripheral blood, collected 28 days after the second AZD1222 dose. Every receptor here comes from an adult who received the AZD1222 COVID-19 vaccine.

The chain's CDR3 is CASSQERVSKAYEQYF. CDR3 coding DNA: TGTGCCAGCAGCCAAGAAAGGGTCTCGAAGGCCTACGAGCAGTACTTC. This sequence joins TRBV4-2 and TRBJ2-7; unclear D gene. Trimming shortened V by 0 bases and J by 2 bases, and 14 bases separated the two germline ends. CDR1 and CDR2 (germline): LGHNA, YNFKEQ. The CDR3 spans 16 residues.

This chain connects TRBV4-3 to TRBJ1-4; a possible D gene is TRBD1 (6 bases). CDR3 length: 15 amino acids. Per germline, CDR1 LGHNA and CDR2 YSLEER. Deletions cut 0 bases from V and 3 bases from J, with 8 bases between. CDR3: CASSQEGAPNEKLFF. CDR3 nucleotide sequence: TGCGCCAGCAGCCAAGAGGGGGCTCCTAATGAAAAACTGTTTTTT.

The chain couples TRBV19 to TRBJ2-2, with a possible D match to TRBD2 (5 bases). The germline V and J ends were trimmed by 3 bases and 3 bases, with 11 bases remaining between them. CDR3 length: 15 amino acids. Germline V gene data show CDR1 as LNHDA and CDR2 as SQIVND (reference sequence). The CDR3 coding sequence is TGTGCCAGTAGTATCGGAGGCCCCCACACCGGGGAGCTGTTTTTT. This codes for CASSIGGPHTGELFF. Supplemented by reference TRBV19 and TRBJ2-2, the full variable domain reads DGGITQSPKYLFRKEGQNVTLSCEQNLNHDAMYWYRQDPGQGLRLIYYSQIVNDFQKGDIAEGYSVSREKKESFPLTVTSAQKNPTAFYLCASSIGGPHTGELFFGEGSRLTVL.

This clone was recorded once. V and J are TRBV11-2 and TRBJ1-1; 7 positions match TRBD1. The germline V gene encodes CDR1 SGHAT and CDR2 FQNNGV. V dropped 1 base and J dropped 4; count of bases not matched to a gene: 6. The CDR3 totals 15 residues. CDR3 DNA sequence: TGTGCCAGCAGCTTAGGGGCAGGGGGACGCACTGAAGCTTTCTTT. Protein product: CASSLGAGGRTEAFF.

This clone was counted a few times. The chain is built from TRBV10-2 and TRBJ1-2; D uncertain. V was clipped by 5 bases and J by 0 bases, with 13 bases between them. Germline-derived CDR1 and CDR2 are WSHSY and SAAADI. This CDR3 region has 15 residues. The CDR3 nucleotides read TGCGCCAGCAGTTCCGCGGGAAAAACTAACTATGGCTACACCTTC. Translated: CASSSAGKTNYGYTF.

A single count supports this clone. The chain joins TRBV7-2 to TRBJ2-1; D remains ambiguous. V dropped 3 bases and J dropped 6 bases, with 9 bases sitting between them. CDR3 length: 13 residues. The germline V gene has CDR1 SGHTA and CDR2 FQGNSA. For the CDR3, the DNA is TGTGCCAGCAGCTTCGGTATTGGCAATGAGCAGTTCTTC. It specifies CASSFGIGNEQFF.

V is TRBV5-1 and J is TRBJ1-4; D gene unclear. Germline V gene lookup returns CDR1 SGHRS and CDR2 YFSETQ. This CDR3 comprises 14 residues. Trimming took off 3 bases at V and 8 bases at J, with 14 bases between the two ends. CDR3 amino acids: CASSSGRGGEKLFF. The DNA of the CDR3 is TGCGCCAGCAGCTCAGGACGCGGCGGCGAAAAACTGTTTTTT. Full variable domain (outside the CDR3, taken from reference TRBV5-1 and TRBJ1-4): KAGVTQTPRYLIKTRGQQVTLSCSPISGHRSVSWYQQTPGQGLQFLFEYFSETQRNKGNFPGRFSGRQFSNSRSEMNVSTLELGDSALYLCASSSGRGGEKLFFGSGTQLSVL.

This rearrangement joins TRBV28 to TRBJ1-1; unclear D gene. This CDR3 contains 11 residues. V gave up 5 bases and J gave up 6 bases, with 7 bases separating them. Germline CDR1 and CDR2: MDHEN and SYDVKM. This CDR3 is CASSNTPEAFF. CDR3 sequence (DNA): TGTGCCAGCAGTAACACACCTGAAGCTTTCTTT.

This chain links TRBV5-1 with TRBJ1-1, with D perhaps matching TRBD1 (6 bases). Germline V CDR1 and CDR2: SGHRS, YFSETQ. The CDR3 contains 14 residues. Between the trimmed V and J ends, which lost 0 bases and 4 bases, there was a span of 10 bases. CDR3: CASSLEGGTTEAFF. Here the CDR3 DNA reads TGCGCCAGCAGCTTGGAAGGGGGGACCACTGAAGCTTTCTTT.

The J gene is TRBJ1-5, the V gene TRBV7-9; D may be TRBD1 (5 bases). The V gene lost 3 bases and the J gene lost 5 bases, with 11 bases spanning the gap. Germline V gives CDR1 SEHNR, CDR2 FQNEAQ (reference sequence). CDR3 length equals 14 residues. The CDR3, as DNA: TGTGCCAGCAGCTTGGGGGGTAGGGATCAGCCCCAGCATTTT. Translation: CASSLGGRDQPQHF.

The chain recombines TRBV4-1 with TRBJ2-7; no clear D gene. This CDR3 has 15 amino acids. The V gene's germline CDR1 is MGHRA and CDR2 YSYEKL. Trimming pared 0 bases from V and 2 bases from J, leaving 11 bases between. The CDR3: CASSQDLDVTYEQYF. CDR3 DNA sequence: TGCGCCAGCAGCCAAGATCTAGACGTGACCTACGAGCAGTACTTC.

The chain links TRBV10-3 to TRBJ1-2; the match to TRBD1 covers 8 bases. J lost 2 bases, V lost 3 bases, and 8 bases had no gene match. Germline assignment: CDR1 ENHRY and CDR2 SYGVKD. This CDR3 region has 16 residues. This CDR3 reads CAISDLEQGANYGYTF. CDR3 in DNA: TGTGCCATCAGTGACCTCGAGCAGGGGGCAAACTATGGCTACACCTTC.

With regard to this clone: A junction end diverges from the germline sequence, so it may reflect a read error. This rearrangement joins TRBV7-7 to TRBJ2-1; D could derive from TRBD1 or TRBD2 (7 bases each). The germline V gene encodes CDR1 SSHAT and CDR2 FNYEAQ (reference sequence). This CDR3 has 16 residues. This CDR3 reads CASSLGGRGTNTEQFF. For the CDR3, the DNA is TGTGCTAGCAGCTTAGGGGGCCGCGGGACTAACACTGAGCAGTTCTTC.

This chain joins TRBV11-2 and TRBJ1-1, with unresolved D. The ends were cut back, 4 bases at V and 10 bases at J, with 19 bases in the middle. CDR1 and CDR2 from the germline V gene are SGHAT and FQNNGV. This CDR3 comprises 14 residues. The CDR3 reads CASSSRGPRTRAFF. CDR3 bases: TGTGCCAGCAGCTCCCGCGGCCCCCGCACTAGAGCTTTCTTT. The full variable domain, in which reference TRBV11-2 and TRBJ1-1 provide the parts outside the CDR3, is EAGVAQSPRYKIIEKRQSVAFWCNPISGHATLYWYQQILGQGPKLLIQFQNNGVVDDSQLPKDRFSAERLKGVDSTLKIQPAKLEDSAVYLCASSSRGPRTRAFFGQGTRLTVV.

Written as DNA, the CDR3 is TGTGCCAGTAGTCTTGGGGGTGGTCAGCCCCAGCATTTT. It translates to CASSLGGGQPQHF. V is TRBV19 and J is TRBJ1-5; a possible D gene is TRBD1 (5 bases). Between the trimmed V and J ends, which lost 5 bases and 6 bases, there was a span of 11 bases. Germline V gene sequence: CDR1 LNHDA, CDR2 SQIVND (reference sequence). The length of the CDR3 is 13 residues.

The chain recombines TRBV7-2 with TRBJ1-5; D is perhaps TRBD1 (6 bases). This CDR3 has 15 amino acids. V gave up 0 bases and J gave up 5 bases, with 11 bases separating them. CDR1 is SGHTA and CDR2 is FQGNSA in the germline V gene. Here the CDR3 DNA reads TGTGCCAGCAGCTTAGCGTCCGGGACATATCAGCCCCAGCATTTT. Translation gives CASSLASGTYQPQHF.

To note about this clone: Other DNA variants within this sample encode the same CDR3. The chain links TRBV14 to TRBJ2-7; unclear D gene. V was trimmed by 0 bases and J by 0 bases, leaving 15 bases between them. The CDR3 is made up of 17 amino acids. CDR1 SGHDN and CDR2 FVKESK come from the germline V gene. The CDR3 nucleotides read TGTGCCAGCAGCCAAGACTTGTCTCCGGGTTACTCCTACGAGCAGTACTTC. Translated, it gives CASSQDLSPGYSYEQYF.

This clone was detected only once. The gene calls are TRBV7-2 and TRBJ2-7, with a possible D match to TRBD2 (6 bases). The CDR3 totals 14 residues. Trimming shortened V by 1 base and J by 6 bases, and 13 bases separated the two germline ends. From germline, CDR1 is SGHTA and CDR2 FQGNSA. The CDR3 reads CASSLVTSMGEQYF. The CDR3, as DNA: TGTGCCAGCAGCTTAGTCACTAGCATGGGCGAGCAGTACTTC.

This clone was recorded only once. The chain employs TRBV28 and TRBJ2-1, with no clear D. Trimming pared 6 bases from V and 10 bases from J, leaving 19 bases between. The CDR3 loop spans 14 amino acids. CDR1 and CDR2 (germline): MDHEN, SYDVKM. The CDR3 DNA follows: TGTGCCAGCAGGGTTATGGGTTCGCTGCCAGAGCAGTTCTTC. Its translation: CASRVMGSLPEQFF.

This chain joins TRBV11-2 and TRBJ2-1, with D possibly being TRBD1 or TRBD2 (6 bases each). The V gene's germline CDR1 is SGHAT and CDR2 FQNNGV. The V end lost 5 bases, the J end lost 4 bases, and 18 bases lay between the germline ends. The CDR3 spans 16 residues. DNA for the CDR3: TGTGCCAGCAGCCCAGGGGCGGGACGGCCGTACAATGAGCAGTTCTTC. Translation gives CASSPGAGRPYNEQFF.

V usage is TRBV7-8 and J usage is TRBJ1-5; weak D call: TRBD1 (6 bases). The CDR3 length is 14 residues. V was pared by 3 bases and J by 5 bases, with 11 bases between. Germline lookup yields CDR1 SGHVS and CDR2 FQNEAQ. DNA for the CDR3: TGTGCCAGCAGCTTGGGGGACATTTATCAGCCCCAGCATTTT. Its protein product is CASSLGDIYQPQHF.

This rearrangement joins TRBV7-6 to TRBJ2-1, with 10 positions matching TRBD1. This CDR3 contains 16 residues. Germline V lookup: CDR1 SGHVS, CDR2 FNYEAQ. With 3 bases clipped from V and 4 bases from J, the junction kept 6 bases outside the gene matches. The CDR3 nucleotides are TGTGCCAGCAGCTTGGCTCCGGGACAGGGGTACAATGAGCAGTTCTTC. It specifies CASSLAPGQGYNEQFF. The full variable domain, completed using reference TRBV7-6 and TRBJ2-1, is GAGVSQSPRYKVTKRGQDVALRCDPISGHVSLYWYRQALGQGPEFLTYFNYEAQQDKSGLPNDRFSAERPEGSISTLTIQRTEQRDSAMYRCASSLAPGQGYNEQFFGPGTRLTVL.

The J gene is TRBJ1-2, the V gene TRBV9, with 8 bases aligning to TRBD1. This CDR3 spans 16 amino acids. Germline V gene data show CDR1 as SGDLS and CDR2 as YYNGEE. With V trimmed by 3 bases and J by 0 bases, 7 bases remained unmatched. Here the CDR3 reads CASSAGTGASNYGYTF. For the CDR3, the DNA is TGTGCCAGCAGCGCCGGGACAGGAGCCTCTAACTATGGCTACACCTTC.

This chain connects TRBV4-1 to TRBJ1-1, with no clear D. The germline V gene has CDR1 MGHRA and CDR2 YSYEKL. V dropped 0 bases and J dropped 1 base, with 6 bases sitting between them. The CDR3 runs to 14 residues. CDR3 coding DNA: TGCGCCAGCAGCCAAGACGCAGGGAACACTGAAGCTTTCTTT. Its translation is CASSQDAGNTEAFF.

The chain uses TRBV27 and TRBJ2-1; D uncertain. Trimming removed 6 bases at V and 3 bases at J, with 9 bases between. This CDR3 comprises 13 residues. Germline CDR1 reads MNHEY; CDR2 reads SMNVEV (reference sequence). This chain's CDR3 is CASRLSFYNEQFF. In nucleotides, the CDR3 is TGTGCCAGCAGACTCTCCTTCTACAATGAGCAGTTCTTC.

This chain joins TRBV7-9 and TRBJ1-6, with D possibly matching TRBD1 (5 bases). The germline gives CDR1 SEHNR, CDR2 FQNEAQ (reference sequence). Trimming cost V 5 bases and J 8 bases, with 10 bases left between them. The CDR3 covers 13 residues. The CDR3 spells CASSPRGDSPLHF. CDR3 sequence (DNA): TGTGCCAGCAGCCCCCGGGGGGATTCACCCCTCCACTTT.

The chain couples TRBV7-2 to TRBJ2-5; D gene uncertain. Trimming cost V 4 bases and J 4 bases, with 10 bases left between them. The germline V gene encodes CDR1 SGHTA and CDR2 FQGNSA. The CDR3 covers 13 residues. The CDR3 is CASSYRRRETQYF. For the CDR3, the DNA is TGTGCCAGCAGCTACCGCAGAAGAGAGACCCAGTACTTC.

This chain uses TRBV7-2 with TRBJ1-1, with D tentatively TRBD1 (5 bases). Per germline, CDR1 SGHTA and CDR2 FQGNSA. V dropped 3 bases and J dropped 1 base, with 12 bases sitting between them. CDR3 length: 15 amino acids. The CDR3 nucleotides read TGTGCCAGCAGCTTCATTGGGACTTCGAACACTGAAGCTTTCTTT. This encodes CASSFIGTSNTEAFF.

This chain links TRBV7-2 with TRBJ2-5; D is perhaps TRBD2 (6 bases). Trimming left V 3 bases short and J 2 bases short, with 10 bases between. The CDR3 has 14 amino acids. Germline lookup yields CDR1 SGHTA and CDR2 FQGNSA. The CDR3 DNA reads TGTGCCAGCAGCTTTCGGGGGTCACAAGAGACCCAGTACTTC. Protein product: CASSFRGSQETQYF.